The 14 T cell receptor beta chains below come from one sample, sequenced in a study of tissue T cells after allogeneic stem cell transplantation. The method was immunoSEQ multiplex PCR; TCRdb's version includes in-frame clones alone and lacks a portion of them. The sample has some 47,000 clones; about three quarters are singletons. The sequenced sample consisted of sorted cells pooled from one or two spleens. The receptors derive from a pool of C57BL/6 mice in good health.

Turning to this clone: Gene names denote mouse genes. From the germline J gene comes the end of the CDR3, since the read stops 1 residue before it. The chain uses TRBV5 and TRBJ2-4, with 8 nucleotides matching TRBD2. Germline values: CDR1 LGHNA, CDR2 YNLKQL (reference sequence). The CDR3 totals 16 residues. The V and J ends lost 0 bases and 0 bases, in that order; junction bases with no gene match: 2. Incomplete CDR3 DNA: TGTGCCAGCAGCCAAGAGTGGGGGGGGAGTCAAAACACCTTGTAC. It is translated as CASSQEWGGSQNTLY. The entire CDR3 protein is CASSQEWGGSQNTLYF.

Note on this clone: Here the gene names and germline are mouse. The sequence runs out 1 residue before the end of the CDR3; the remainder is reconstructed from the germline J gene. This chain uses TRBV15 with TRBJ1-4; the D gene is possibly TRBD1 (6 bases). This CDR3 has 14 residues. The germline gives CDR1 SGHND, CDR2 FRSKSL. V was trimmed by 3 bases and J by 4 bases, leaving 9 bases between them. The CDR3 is CASSLGTINERLFF. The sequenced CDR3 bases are TGTGCCAGCAGTTTGGGGACAATCAACGAAAGATTATTT.

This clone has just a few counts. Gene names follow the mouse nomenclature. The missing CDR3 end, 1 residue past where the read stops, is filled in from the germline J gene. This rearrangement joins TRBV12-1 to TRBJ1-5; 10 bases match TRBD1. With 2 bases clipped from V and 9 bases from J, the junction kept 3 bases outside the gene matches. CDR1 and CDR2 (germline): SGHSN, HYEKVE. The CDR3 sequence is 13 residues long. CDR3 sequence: CASSPGTGAAPLF. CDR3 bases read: TGTGCCAGCTCTCCCGGGACAGGGGCGGCTCCGCTT.

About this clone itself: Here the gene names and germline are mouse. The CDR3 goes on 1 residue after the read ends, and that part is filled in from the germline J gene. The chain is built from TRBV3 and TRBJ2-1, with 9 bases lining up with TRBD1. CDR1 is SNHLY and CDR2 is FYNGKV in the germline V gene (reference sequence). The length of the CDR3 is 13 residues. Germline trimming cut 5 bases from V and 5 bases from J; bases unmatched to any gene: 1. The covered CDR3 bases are TGTGCCAGCAGCCGGGACAGGGATGCTGAGCAGTTC. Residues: CASSRDRDAEQF. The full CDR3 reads CASSRDRDAEQFF. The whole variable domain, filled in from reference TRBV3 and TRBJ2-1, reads GPKVLQIPSHQIIDMGQMVTLNCDPVSNHLYFYWYKQILGQQMEFLVNFYNGKVMEKSKLFKDQFSVERPDGSYFTLKIQPTALEDSAVYFCASSRDRDAEQFFGPGTRLTVL.

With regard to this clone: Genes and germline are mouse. Partial CDR3 DNA: TGTGCCAGCGGTGAAACAGGGGAGGGAGACACCCAGTAC. Translation gives CASGETGEGDTQY. The whole CDR3 protein reads CASGETGEGDTQYF. V is TRBV13-2 and J is TRBJ2-5, with 7 bases fitting TRBD1. Sequencing ends 1 residue short of the CDR3 end; the germline J gene provides the rest. There are 14 residues in the CDR3. Trimming at V came to 2 bases and at J to 5 bases, leaving 5 bases not matched to a gene. Germline V CDR1 and CDR2: NNHNN, SYGAGS (reference sequence).

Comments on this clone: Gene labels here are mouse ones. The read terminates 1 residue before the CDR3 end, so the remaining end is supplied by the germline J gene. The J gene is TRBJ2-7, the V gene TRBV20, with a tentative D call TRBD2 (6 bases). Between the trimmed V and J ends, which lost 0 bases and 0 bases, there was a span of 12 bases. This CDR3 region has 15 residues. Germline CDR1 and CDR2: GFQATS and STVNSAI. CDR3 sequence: CGAREWGRSSYEQYF. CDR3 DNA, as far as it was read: TGTGGTGCTAGGGAGTGGGGGAGAAGCTCCTATGAACAGTAC. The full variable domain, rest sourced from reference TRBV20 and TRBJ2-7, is GALVYQYPRRTICKSGTSMRMECQAVGFQATSVAWYRQSPQKTFELIALSTVNSAIKYEQNFTQEKFPISHPNLSFSSMTVLNAYLEDRGLYLCGAREWGRSSYEQYFGPGTRLTVL.

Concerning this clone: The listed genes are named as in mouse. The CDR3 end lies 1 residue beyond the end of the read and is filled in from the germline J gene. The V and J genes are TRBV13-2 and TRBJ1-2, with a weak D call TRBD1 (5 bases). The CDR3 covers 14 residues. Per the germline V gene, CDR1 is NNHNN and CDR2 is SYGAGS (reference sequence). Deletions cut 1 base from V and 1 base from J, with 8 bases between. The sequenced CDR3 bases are TGTGCCAGCGGTGATAAGGGGTTAAACTCCGACTACACC. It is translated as CASGDKGLNSDYT. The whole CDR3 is CASGDKGLNSDYTF.

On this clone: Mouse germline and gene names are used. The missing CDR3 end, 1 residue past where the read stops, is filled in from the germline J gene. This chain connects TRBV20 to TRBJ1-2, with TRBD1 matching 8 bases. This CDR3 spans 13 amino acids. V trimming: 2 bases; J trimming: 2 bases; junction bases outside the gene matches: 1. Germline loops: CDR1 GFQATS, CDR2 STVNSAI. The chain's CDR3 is CGARPGGNSDYTF. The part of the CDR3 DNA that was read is TGTGGTGCTAGGCCAGGGGGCAACTCCGACTACACC.

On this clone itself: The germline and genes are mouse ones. The sequenced CDR3 bases are TGTGCCAGCAGTGATGCCGGGACAGGGGAGTACTCCGACTACACC. It is translated as CASSDAGTGEYSDYT. The CDR3 as a whole reads CASSDAGTGEYSDYTF. The J gene is TRBJ1-2, the V gene TRBV13-1; 10 bases are shared with TRBD1. Read coverage stops 1 residue before the CDR3 terminus; the germline J gene supplies the remainder. Germline V gene sequence: CDR1 NSHNY, CDR2 SYGAGN. This CDR3 has 16 residues. Unmatched junction bases numbered 5, after V lost 0 bases and J lost 3 bases.

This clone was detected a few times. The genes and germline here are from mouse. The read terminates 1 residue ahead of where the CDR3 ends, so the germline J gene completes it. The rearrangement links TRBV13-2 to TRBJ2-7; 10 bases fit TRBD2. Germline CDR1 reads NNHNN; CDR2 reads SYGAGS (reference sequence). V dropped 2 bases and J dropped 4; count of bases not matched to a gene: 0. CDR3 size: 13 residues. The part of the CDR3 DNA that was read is TGTGCCAGCGGTGAGGACTGGGGGTATGAACAGTAC. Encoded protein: CASGEDWGYEQY. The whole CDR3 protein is CASGEDWGYEQYF.

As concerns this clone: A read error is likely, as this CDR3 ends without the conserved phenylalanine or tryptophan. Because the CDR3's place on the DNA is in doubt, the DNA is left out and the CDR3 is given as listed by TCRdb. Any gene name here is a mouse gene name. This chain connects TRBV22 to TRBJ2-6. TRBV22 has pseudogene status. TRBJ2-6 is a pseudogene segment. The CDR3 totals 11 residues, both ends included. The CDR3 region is CASSSALALTD.

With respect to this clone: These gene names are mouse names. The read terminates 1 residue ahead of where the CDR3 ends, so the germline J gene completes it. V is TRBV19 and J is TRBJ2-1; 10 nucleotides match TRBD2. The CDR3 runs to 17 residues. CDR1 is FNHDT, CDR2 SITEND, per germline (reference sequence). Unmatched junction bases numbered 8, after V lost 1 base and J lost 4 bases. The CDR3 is CASSINSLGGRYAEQFF. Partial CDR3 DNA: TGTGCCAGCAGTATAAACTCTCTGGGGGGGCGTTATGCTGAGCAGTTC. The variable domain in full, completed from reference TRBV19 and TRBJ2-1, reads GGIITQTPKFLIGQEGQKLTLKCQQNFNHDTMYWYRQDSGKGLRLIYYSITENDLQKGDLSEGYDASREKKSSFSLTVTSAQKNEMAVFLCASSINSLGGRYAEQFFGPGTRLTVL.

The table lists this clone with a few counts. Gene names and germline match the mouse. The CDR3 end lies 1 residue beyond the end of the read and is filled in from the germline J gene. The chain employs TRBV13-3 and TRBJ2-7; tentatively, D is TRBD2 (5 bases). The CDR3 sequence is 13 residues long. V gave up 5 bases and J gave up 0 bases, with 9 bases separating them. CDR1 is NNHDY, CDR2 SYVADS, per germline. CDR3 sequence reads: CASRDSSSYEQYF. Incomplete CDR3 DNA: TGTGCCAGCAGGGACTCGAGCTCCTATGAACAGTAC.

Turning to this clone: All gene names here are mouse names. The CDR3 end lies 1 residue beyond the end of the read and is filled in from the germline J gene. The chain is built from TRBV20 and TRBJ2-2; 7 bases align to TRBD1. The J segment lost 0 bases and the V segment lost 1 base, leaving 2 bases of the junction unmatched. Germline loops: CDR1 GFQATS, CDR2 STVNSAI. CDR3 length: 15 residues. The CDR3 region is CGARADRTNTGQLYF. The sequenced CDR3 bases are TGTGGTGCTAGGGCGGACAGGACAAACACCGGGCAGCTCTAC.